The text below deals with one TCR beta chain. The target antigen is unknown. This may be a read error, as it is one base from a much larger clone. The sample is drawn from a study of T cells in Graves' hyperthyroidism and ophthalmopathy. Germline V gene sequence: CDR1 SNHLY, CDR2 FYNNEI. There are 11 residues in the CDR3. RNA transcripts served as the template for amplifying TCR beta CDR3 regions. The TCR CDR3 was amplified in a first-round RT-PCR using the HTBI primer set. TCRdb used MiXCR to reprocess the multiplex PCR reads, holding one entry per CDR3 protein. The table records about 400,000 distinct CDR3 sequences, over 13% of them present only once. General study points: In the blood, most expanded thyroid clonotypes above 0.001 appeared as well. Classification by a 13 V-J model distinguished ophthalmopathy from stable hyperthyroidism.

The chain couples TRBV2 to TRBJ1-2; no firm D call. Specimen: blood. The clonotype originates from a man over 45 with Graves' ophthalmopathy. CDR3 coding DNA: TGTGACAGCAGTCAGGAGTATGGCTACACCTTC. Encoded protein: CDSSQEYGYTF. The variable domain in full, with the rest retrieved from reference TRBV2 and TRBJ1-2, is EPEVTQTPSHQVTQMGQEVILRCVPISNHLYFYWYRQILGQKVEFLVSFYNNEISEKSEIFDDQFSVERPDGSNFTLKIRSTKLEDSAMYFCDSSQEYGYTFGSGTRLTVV.